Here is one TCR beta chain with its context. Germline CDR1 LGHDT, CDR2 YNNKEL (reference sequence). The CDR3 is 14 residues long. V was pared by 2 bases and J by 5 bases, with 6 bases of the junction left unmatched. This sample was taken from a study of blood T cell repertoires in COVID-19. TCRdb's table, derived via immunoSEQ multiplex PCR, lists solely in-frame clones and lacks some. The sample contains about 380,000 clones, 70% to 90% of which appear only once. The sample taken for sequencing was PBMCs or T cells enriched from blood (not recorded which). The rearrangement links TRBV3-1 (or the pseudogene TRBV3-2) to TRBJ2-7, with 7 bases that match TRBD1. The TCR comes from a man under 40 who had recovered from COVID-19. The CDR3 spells CASSQRDRGDEQYF. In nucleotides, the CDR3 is TGTGCCAGCAGCCAAAGGGACAGAGGAGACGAGCAGTACTTC.